This T cell receptor beta chain was found in a study of immune heterogeneity within non-small cell lung tumors (dated by TCRdb to the late 2010s). For the wider study: By histology, a few squamous cell carcinomas, around ten non-squamous carcinomas and 1 tumor not otherwise specified were included. To examine intratumoral immune heterogeneity, the study used whole-exome sequencing, RNA-seq and TCR beta repertoire sequencing on multiple spatially distinct regions of each NSCLC tumor. Transcriptome data were available for just 35 to 50 loci from about a dozen patients, whereas TCR repertoire analysis spanned some 59 tumor loci from around 15 patients. For mutant peptides 8 to 11 amino acids long, netMHCpan-3.0 predicted neoantigen binding to the HLA alleles of each patient.

The TCR beta CDR3 region was amplified with a multiplex PCR system, in which a first round of nine to ten cycles was run using 32 V-gene forward and 13 J-gene reverse primers. First-round PCR used a QIAGEN Multiplex PCR Kit, and primer sequences were filed in Chinese patent CN105087789A. In a second PCR round, Illumina universal primers were added with the Phusion High-Fidelity PCR Kit. Sequencing of the TCR libraries was done on the Illumina HiSeq X Ten platform in paired-end mode with a 151 bp read length. The published analysis was carried out like this. Reads without multiplex PCR primers were removed using Cutadapt, read pairs were merged using PEAR, and CDR3 regions were called using MiXCR with default settings. Repertoire diversity was assessed by Shannon entropy, and clonality was calculated as one minus the Shannon entropy divided by the ln of the count of productive unique sequences. A clonotype counted as a dominant or high-frequency T-cell clone when its frequency was 0.5% or higher. The public reads were reprocessed in TCRdb via fastp at Q25 and MiXCR, keeping in-frame beta chains. Every CDR3 protein is listed once, alongside the most common genes and DNA of its rows. These V and J calls are TCRdb output, not the study's own analysis. The sample table holds about 3,300 distinct CDR3 sequences, of which 45% to 60% were seen once. The leading ten clones occupy less than 15% of the sample.

Here is what the overall study found, with its caveats: Identical dominant CDR3B clonotypes recurred across loci within a patient, yet different tumor locations also harbored unique high-frequency clones. High-frequency TCR beta clonotypes were found to be largely distinct between individual patients. A statistically significant but moderate positive correlation (R around 0.3) was observed between local T-cell repertoire clonality and local tumor mutational burden.

CDR1 is given as KGHDR and CDR2 as SFDVKD, both from the germline V gene. V is clipped by 6 bases and J by 5 bases, and the sequence between their germline boundaries is 10 bases long. The CDR3 holds 13 amino acids from the cysteine to the phenylalanine. Of all the DNA, just the CDR3 is kept, 39 bases in frame from base 1. For the TCR template, genomic DNA was extracted from bulk tumor tissue, and 500 to 600 ng of gDNA was amplified for each sample. During surgery, multiple biopsies were taken from each primary tumor, with sampling sites spaced as far apart as possible within the tumor mass. The study cohort was described as untreated and was composed of newly diagnosed NSCLC cases undergoing curative surgery. Donors were fewer than 19 newly diagnosed non-small cell lung cancer patients undergoing surgery with curative intent. A couple of independent pathologists reviewed the resected tumor masses. Sequencing was performed only on DNA and RNA samples of high quality.

Taking its sample share into account, this clonotype is medium-sized (0.01 to 0.1%). Its antigen is not yet known. It has no much larger one-base neighbor in the sample; base qualities were not kept. The sample consisted of lung tumor tissue. The chain is assembled from TRBV24-1 and TRBJ2-1; matching of 5 bases hints at TRBD2 as the D gene. The source is a man in his sixties with non-small cell lung cancer. The nucleotide sequence reads TGTGCCACCAGTCATATCGGGGACAATGAGCAGTTCTTC. This translates into CATSHIGDNEQFF.